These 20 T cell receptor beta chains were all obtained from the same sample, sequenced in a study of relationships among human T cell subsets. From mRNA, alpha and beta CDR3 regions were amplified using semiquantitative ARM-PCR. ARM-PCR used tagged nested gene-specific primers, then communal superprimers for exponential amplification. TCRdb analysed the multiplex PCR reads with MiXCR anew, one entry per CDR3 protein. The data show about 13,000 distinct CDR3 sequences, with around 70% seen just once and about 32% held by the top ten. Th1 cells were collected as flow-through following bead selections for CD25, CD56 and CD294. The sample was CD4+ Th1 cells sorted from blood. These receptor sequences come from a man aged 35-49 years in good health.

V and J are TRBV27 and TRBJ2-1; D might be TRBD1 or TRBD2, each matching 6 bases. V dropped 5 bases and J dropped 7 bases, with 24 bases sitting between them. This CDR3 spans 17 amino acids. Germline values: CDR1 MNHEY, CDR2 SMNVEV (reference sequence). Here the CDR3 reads CASSPRDRLHGGNEQFF. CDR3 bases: TGTGCCAGCAGTCCACGTGACAGGCTTCATGGAGGGAATGAGCAGTTCTTC.

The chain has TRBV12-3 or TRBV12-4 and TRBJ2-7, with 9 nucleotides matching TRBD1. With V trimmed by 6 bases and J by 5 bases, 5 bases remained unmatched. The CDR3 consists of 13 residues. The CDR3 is CASSHRDRDEQYF. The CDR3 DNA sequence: TGTGCCAGCAGCCACCGGGACAGGGACGAGCAGTACTTC.

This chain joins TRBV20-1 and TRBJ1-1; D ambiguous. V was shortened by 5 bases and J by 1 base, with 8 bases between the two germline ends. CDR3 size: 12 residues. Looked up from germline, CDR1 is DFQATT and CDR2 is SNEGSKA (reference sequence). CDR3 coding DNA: TGCAGTGCTCAGAGTCGGAACACTGAAGCTTTCTTT. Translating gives CSAQSRNTEAFF.

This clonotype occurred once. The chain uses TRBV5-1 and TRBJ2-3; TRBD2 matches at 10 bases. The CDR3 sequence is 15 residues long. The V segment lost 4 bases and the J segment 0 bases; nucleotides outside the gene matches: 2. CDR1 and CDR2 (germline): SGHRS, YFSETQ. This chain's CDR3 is CASSQLAGSTDTQYF. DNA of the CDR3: TGCGCCAGCAGCCAACTAGCGGGAAGCACAGATACGCAGTATTTT.

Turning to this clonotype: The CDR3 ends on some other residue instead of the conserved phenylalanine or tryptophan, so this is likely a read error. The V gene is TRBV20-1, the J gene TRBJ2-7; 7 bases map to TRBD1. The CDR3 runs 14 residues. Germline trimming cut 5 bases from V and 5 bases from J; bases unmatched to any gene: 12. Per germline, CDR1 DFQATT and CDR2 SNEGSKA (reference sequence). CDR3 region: CSAGTPTGRNEQYL. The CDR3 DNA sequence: TGCAGTGCTGGAACGCCGACAGGGAGAAACGAGCAGTACCTC.

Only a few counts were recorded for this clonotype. The CDR3 loop reads CASREGVFTYNEQFF. CDR3 sequence (DNA): TGTGCCAGCCGCGAGGGGGTTTTCACCTACAATGAGCAGTTCTTC. The V call is TRBV11-1, the J call TRBJ2-1; tentatively, D is TRBD1 (6 bases). Germline-derived CDR1 and CDR2 are SGHAT and FQDESV (reference sequence). Trimming removed 8 bases at V and 2 bases at J, with 16 bases between. The CDR3 has 15 residues.

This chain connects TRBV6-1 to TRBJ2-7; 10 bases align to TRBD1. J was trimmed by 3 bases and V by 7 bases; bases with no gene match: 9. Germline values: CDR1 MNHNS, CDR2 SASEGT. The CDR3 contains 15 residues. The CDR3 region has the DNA TGTGCCAGCAACCCGGACAGGGGGAGGTTCTACGAGCAGTACTTC. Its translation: CASNPDRGRFYEQYF.

The CDR3 coding sequence is TGTGCCTGGAGTGTTCGAGGCACTGAAGCTTTCTTT. Encoded protein: CAWSVRGTEAFF. This chain connects TRBV30 to TRBJ1-1; D is uncertain. V was pared by 0 bases and J by 4 bases, with 6 bases between. The CDR3 runs 12 residues. CDR1 GTSNPN and CDR2 SVGIG come from the germline V gene (reference sequence).

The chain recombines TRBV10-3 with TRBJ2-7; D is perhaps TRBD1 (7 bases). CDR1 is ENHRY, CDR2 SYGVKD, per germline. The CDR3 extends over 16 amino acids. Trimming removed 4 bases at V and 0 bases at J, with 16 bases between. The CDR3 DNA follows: TGTGCCATCAGTGTGGGGGAGGACAGGAGCTCCTACGAGCAGTACTTC. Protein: CAISVGEDRSSYEQYF.

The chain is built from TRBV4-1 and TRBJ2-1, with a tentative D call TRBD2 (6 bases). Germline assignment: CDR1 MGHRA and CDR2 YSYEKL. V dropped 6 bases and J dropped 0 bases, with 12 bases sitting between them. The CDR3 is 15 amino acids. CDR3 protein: CASREPGSSYNEQFF. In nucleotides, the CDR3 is TGCGCCAGCAGAGAGCCCGGGAGCTCCTACAATGAGCAGTTCTTC.

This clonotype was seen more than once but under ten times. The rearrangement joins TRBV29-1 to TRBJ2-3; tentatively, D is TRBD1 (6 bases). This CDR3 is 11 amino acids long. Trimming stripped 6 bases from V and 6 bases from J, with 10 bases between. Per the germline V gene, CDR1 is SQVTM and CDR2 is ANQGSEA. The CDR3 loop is CSVETGDTQYF. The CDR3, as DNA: TGCAGCGTGGAAACAGGGGATACGCAGTATTTT.

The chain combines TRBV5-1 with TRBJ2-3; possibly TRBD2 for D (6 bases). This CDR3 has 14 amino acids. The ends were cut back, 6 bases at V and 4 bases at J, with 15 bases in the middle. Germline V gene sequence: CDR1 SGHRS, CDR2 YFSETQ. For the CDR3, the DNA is TGCGCCAGCAACCGGGCAGCTAGCGCAGATACGCAGTATTTT. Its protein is CASNRAASADTQYF.

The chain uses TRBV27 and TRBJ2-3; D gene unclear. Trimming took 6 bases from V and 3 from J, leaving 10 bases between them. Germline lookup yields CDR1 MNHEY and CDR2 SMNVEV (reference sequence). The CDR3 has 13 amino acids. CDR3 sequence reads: CASSPGTTDTQYF. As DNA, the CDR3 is TGTGCCAGCAGCCCCGGAACGACAGATACGCAGTATTTT.

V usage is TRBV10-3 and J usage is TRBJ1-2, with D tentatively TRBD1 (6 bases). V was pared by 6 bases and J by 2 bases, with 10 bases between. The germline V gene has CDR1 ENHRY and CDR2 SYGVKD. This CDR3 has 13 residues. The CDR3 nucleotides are TGTGCCATCAGGACAGGCTCAAACTATGGCTACACCTTC. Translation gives CAIRTGSNYGYTF.

CDR3 protein: CASSEYGTGSSYEQYF. DNA of the CDR3: TGTGCCAGCAGCGAGTACGGGACAGGTAGCTCCTACGAGCAGTACTTC. The chain is built from TRBV7-9 and TRBJ2-7; TRBD1 aligns across 8 bases. The junction had 9 bases not matched to a gene; V was cut back by 5 bases and J by 0 bases. CDR1 is SEHNR, CDR2 FQNEAQ, per germline (reference sequence). This CDR3 has 16 residues.

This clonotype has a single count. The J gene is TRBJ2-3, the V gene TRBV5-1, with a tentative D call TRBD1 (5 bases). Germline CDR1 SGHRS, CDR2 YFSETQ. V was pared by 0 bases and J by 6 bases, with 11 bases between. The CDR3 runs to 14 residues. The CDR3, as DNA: TGCGCCAGCAGCTTGGCCACGGCAGGGGATACGCAGTATTTT. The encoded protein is CASSLATAGDTQYF.

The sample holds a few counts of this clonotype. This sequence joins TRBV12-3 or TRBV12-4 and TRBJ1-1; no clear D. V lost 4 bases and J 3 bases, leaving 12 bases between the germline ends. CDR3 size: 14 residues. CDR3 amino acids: CASSSQEEDTEAFF. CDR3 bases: TGTGCCAGCAGTTCGCAGGAGGAGGACACTGAAGCTTTCTTT.

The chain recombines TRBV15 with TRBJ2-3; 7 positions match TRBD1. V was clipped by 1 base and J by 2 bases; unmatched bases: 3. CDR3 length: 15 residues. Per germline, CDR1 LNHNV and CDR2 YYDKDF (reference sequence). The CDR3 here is CATSRGQGFTDTQYF. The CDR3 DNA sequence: TGTGCCACCAGCAGAGGACAGGGCTTCACAGATACGCAGTATTTT.

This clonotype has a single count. The CDR3 spells CASSYGQPSTDTQYF. CDR3 bases: TGTGCCAGCAGTTACGGCCAGCCTAGCACAGATACGCAGTATTTT. The chain recombines TRBV6-5 with TRBJ2-3; D uncertain. V gave up 2 bases and J gave up 0 bases, with 9 bases separating them. The CDR3 sequence is 15 residues long. CDR1 is MNHEY, CDR2 SVGAGI, per germline.

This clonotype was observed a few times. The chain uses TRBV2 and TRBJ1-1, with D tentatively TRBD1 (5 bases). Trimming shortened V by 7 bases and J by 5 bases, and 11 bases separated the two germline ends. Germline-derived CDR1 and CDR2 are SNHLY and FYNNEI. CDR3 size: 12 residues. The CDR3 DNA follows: TGTGCCAGCAAGGGGTCTACTACTGAAGCTTTCTTT. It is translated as CASKGSTTEAFF.